This T cell receptor (beta chain) was retrieved from a study of resident and recirculating memory T cells in vitiligo. Overall study: Epidermis came from shave biopsies of lesional and nonlesional sites, plus PBMCs. The samples were homogenized without cell sorting before genomic DNA extraction.

Anyone treated within the previous three months was excluded. TCRdb's table, derived via immunoSEQ multiplex PCR, lists solely in-frame clones and lacks some. Among 70,000 to 85,000 clones, approximately 93% were seen once, and the ten largest hold around 4.7%. Only a few counts were recorded for this clone. The V gene lost 0 bases and the J gene lost 4 bases, with 12 bases spanning the gap. CDR3 size: 16 residues. Germline-derived CDR1 and CDR2 are MGHRA and YSYEKL. This clonotype was sampled from a male donor with vitiligo. The sample was blood. The chain carries TRBV4-1 and TRBJ1-4; no definite D call. In nucleotides, the CDR3 is TGCGCCAGCAGCCAAGAAACGCGGATCCGTAATGAAAAACTGTTTTTT. This codes for CASSQETRIRNEKLFF.